The 9 T cell receptor beta chains below come from one sample, sequenced in a study of CD8 T cells in ankylosing spondylitis. TCRdb reprocessed the 5' RACE reads with MiXCR, giving one entry per CDR3 protein. The sample lists 200,000 or so distinct CDR3 sequences, roughly 25% occurring once. The sample comprised blood, either unsorted or a sorted T cell fraction (not recorded which). The origin of the receptors is a male donor with ankylosing spondylitis or in good health (not recorded which).

The table lists this clonotype with a few counts. The V and J genes are TRBV6-5 and TRBJ2-1, with 7 bases lining up with TRBD1. The V gene end was trimmed by 5 bases and the J gene end by 8 bases; junction bases not matched to a gene: 0. The CDR3 spans 11 residues. From germline, CDR1 is MNHEY and CDR2 SVGAGI. CDR3 protein: CASSQGDEQFF. CDR3 coding DNA: TGTGCCAGCAGTCAGGGGGATGAGCAGTTCTTC.

V and J are TRBV29-1 and TRBJ2-1; maybe TRBD2 (5 bases). V lost 6 bases and J 15 bases, leaving 21 bases between the germline ends. CDR1 and CDR2 (germline): SQVTM, ANQGSEA. CDR3 length: 12 residues. CDR3 nucleotides: TGCAGCGTCCGAGGGTTGGCGGAAATGGTGTTCTTC. Encoded protein: CSVRGLAEMVFF.

The chain uses TRBV4-2 and TRBJ2-1; D is uncertain. Per the germline V gene, CDR1 is LGHNA and CDR2 is YNFKEQ. The CDR3 is made up of 14 amino acids. Trimming removed 2 bases from V and 0 bases from J, with 5 bases in between. CDR3 in DNA: TGTGCCAGCAGCCAAACGAGCTCCTACAATGAGCAGTTCTTC. It translates to CASSQTSSYNEQFF.

Comments on this clonotype: Germline and junction disagree at one end, which may indicate a read error. The rearrangement links TRBV29-1 to TRBJ2-5; maybe TRBD1 (5 bases). The CDR3 length is 12 residues. The V gene's germline CDR1 is SQVTM and CDR2 ANQGSEA. DNA for the CDR3: TGCAGCGTTGAGGACAACCAAGAGGCCCAGTACTTC. This codes for CSVEDNQEAQYF.

This clonotype showed up just a few times. This chain connects TRBV7-6 to TRBJ2-5, with D perhaps TRBD2 (6 bases). CDR3 size: 16 residues. Germline V gives CDR1 SGHVS, CDR2 FNYEAQ. Trimming cost V 5 bases and J 5 bases, with 21 bases left between them. The CDR3 nucleotides are TGTGCCAGCAGCAACCCCGGGACTCCATCAGGGGAGACCCAGTACTTC. Translating gives CASSNPGTPSGETQYF.

The genes are TRBV20-1 and TRBJ2-1, with TRBD2 matching 11 bases. The ends lost 6 bases at V and 3 bases at J; junction bases unmatched: 13. The CDR3 contains 17 residues. Germline loops: CDR1 DFQATT, CDR2 SNEGSKA (reference sequence). The chain's CDR3 is CSARGLAGGGLYNEQFF. The CDR3 DNA follows: TGCAGTGCCCGGGGGCTAGCGGGAGGAGGACTCTACAATGAGCAGTTCTTC.

There are a few counts of this clonotype. The CDR3 sequence is CSVENSVLAAQYF. The CDR3 DNA reads as TGCAGCGTTGAAAATAGCGTGCTGGCGGCCCAGTACTTC. The V gene is TRBV29-1, the J gene TRBJ2-5; TRBD2 is a possible D gene (5 bases). V was shortened by 2 bases and J by 9 bases, with 16 bases between the two germline ends. The CDR3 extends over 13 amino acids. Germline assignment: CDR1 SQVTM and CDR2 ANQGSEA.

This clonotype was picked up many times. This sequence joins TRBV7-9 and TRBJ1-1; 11 bases are shared with TRBD1. Trimming at V came to 8 bases and at J to 5 bases, leaving 4 bases not matched to a gene. There are 13 residues in the CDR3. Germline V gives CDR1 SEHNR, CDR2 FQNEAQ (reference sequence). CDR3 DNA sequence: TGTGCCAGCGGACAGGGGGCGCCGACTGAAGCTTTCTTT. Its protein product is CASGQGAPTEAFF.

This clonotype was observed a handful of times. The chain carries TRBV29-1 and TRBJ2-1, with TRBD2 matching 14 bases. V lost 5 bases and J lost 8; bases outside the gene matches: 8. The CDR3 length is 15 residues. Germline CDR1 reads SQVTM; CDR2 reads ANQGSEA. The CDR3 DNA reads as TGCAGCGTTCAAACCGGGACTAGCGGGAGCGATGAGCAGTTCTTC. The encoded protein is CSVQTGTSGSDEQFF.